This TCR beta chain was sequenced during a study of cytomegalovirus exposure and HLA in healthy donors. Whole-study findings and limits: A few CMV-associated chains proved CMV antigen-specific in vitro. Later work found that TCR association rates differed between HLA loci; DRB1 had the most and HLA-C the fewest. Later analysis indicated greater clonal expansion among HLA-associated TCR beta chains than among equally common other chains.

Deletions cut 5 bases from V and 3 bases from J, with 10 bases between. The CDR3 totals 13 residues. Germline lookup yields CDR1 SGHVS and CDR2 FNYEAQ. This PCR relied on a set of 60 Vbeta primers and 13 Jbeta primers. Libraries were prepared by immunoSEQ multiplex PCR; TCRdb keeps only in-frame clonotypes and omits some of them. The table has over 150,000 clones, roughly 74% seen once; the top ten hold over 2.5%. Points on this clone: Its specificity is unknown.

The receptor was derived from a man aged 18 to 35 in good health and CMV-seronegative. V and J are TRBV7-6 and TRBJ1-1; tentative D call: TRBD1 (5 bases). Sequencing input: PBMCs. The CDR3 bases are TGTGCCAGCAGCCCGGGGGGAGACACTGAAGCTTTCTTT. Its translation: CASSPGGDTEAFF. The full variable domain, completed using reference TRBV7-6 and TRBJ1-1, is GAGVSQSPRYKVTKRGQDVALRCDPISGHVSLYWYRQALGQGPEFLTYFNYEAQQDKSGLPNDRFSAERPEGSISTLTIQRTEQRDSAMYRCASSPGGDTEAFFGQGTRLTVV.